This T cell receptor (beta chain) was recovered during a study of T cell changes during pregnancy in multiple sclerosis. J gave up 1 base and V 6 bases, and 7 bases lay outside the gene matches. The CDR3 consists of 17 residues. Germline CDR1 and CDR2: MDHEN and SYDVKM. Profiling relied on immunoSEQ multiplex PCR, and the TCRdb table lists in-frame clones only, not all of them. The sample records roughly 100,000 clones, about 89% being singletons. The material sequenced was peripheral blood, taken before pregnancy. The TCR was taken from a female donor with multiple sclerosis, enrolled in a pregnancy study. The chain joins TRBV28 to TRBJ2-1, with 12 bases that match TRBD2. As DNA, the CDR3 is TGTGCCAGCAGCCACCCTCTAGCGGGGGGGTCCTACAATGAGCAGTTCTTC. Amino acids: CASSHPLAGGSYNEQFF.